This T cell receptor beta chain was sequenced during a study of T cell repertoires in cytomegalovirus infection. Study-wide background: The public TCR beta signatures pointed to both CMV infection and matching HLA type.

15 amino acids form the CDR3, both terminal residues included. Germline CDR1 is MNHEY and CDR2 is SVGEGT. TCRdb fed the reads into MiXCR, producing one record per CDR3 protein. The data show 500,000 or so distinct CDR3 sequences, with approximately 16% seen just once and about 24% held by the top ten. Concerning this clonotype: The missing conserved phenylalanine or tryptophan at the end of this CDR3 makes a read error likely. The DNA is omitted, as the CDR3 cannot be located on it reliably, and the CDR3 follows TCRdb's listing.

Sequences were obtained from CD8+ T cells from PBMCs. This TCR came from a human donor in good health (CMV status not recorded). Some clones in this sample may be carry-over from other donors' samples. The chain has TRBV6-2 or TRBV6-3 and TRBJ1-5; no check of the table's D call, TRBD1, against the DNA was made. CDR3 residues: CASSYSPPQRQPQQL.